The entry below gives a single T cell receptor (beta chain) sequence along with its context. The antigen is unknown. This sample is part of a study of vaccination effects on CD4 cells after COVID-19. ViraFEST used viral peptide pools to expand antigen-specific CD4+ T cells before sequencing. Following an approximately eleven-day culture, CD4+ T cells were purified. Neither prior SARS-CoV-2 infection nor positive nucleocapsid antibodies were present in the vaccine recipients. Each well held about 2 million PBMC cultured with around 9.2 ug/ml peptides and roughly 10 IU/ml IL-2. Days 3 and 7 saw half the medium replaced with IL-2 medium. Clones were read by immunoSEQ multiplex PCR, and TCRdb kept only the in-frame ones, dropping some. Of roughly 30,000 clones listed, 75% to 85% were seen once; the top ten hold about 32%. Germline V gene sequence: CDR1 MNHEY, CDR2 SMNVEV (reference sequence). V lost 7 bases, J lost 7 bases, and 11 bases lay in between. The CDR3 contains 12 residues.

This specimen was CD4+ T cells from PBMCs cultured with SARS-CoV-2 spike peptides, taken before COVID-19 vaccination. The sequence was collected from a human donor who received a COVID-19 vaccine. The gene calls are TRBV27 and TRBJ2-1; D call uncertain. This CDR3 is CASTASWNEQFF. Written as DNA, the CDR3 is TGTGCCAGCACGGCCTCTTGGAATGAGCAGTTCTTC.